This T cell receptor (beta chain) was obtained from a study of T cell responses to AZD1222 COVID-19 vaccine. The count of this clone is one. Its antigen is as yet unknown. Sequencing used immunoSEQ multiplex PCR; TCRdb keeps in-frame clones, though not all of them. The table records 150,000 to 200,000 clones, approximately 90% of them present only once. This CDR3 region has 11 residues. Germline V gives CDR1 SGDLS, CDR2 YYNGEE. Trimming stripped 4 bases from V and 10 bases from J, with 9 bases between. Findings and limits, study-wide: Donors were chiefly white British, with a greater number of females, and clonal diversity was perhaps underestimated. Across the whole spike, CD4 TCRs peaked at regions 160-218 and 743-854.

The rearrangement uses TRBV9 and TRBJ2-1; D is unclear. The clonotype originates from an adult in good health. The material was peripheral blood, obtained on day 0 of AZD1222 vaccination. The CDR3 is CASSPFAEQFF. The CDR3 DNA is TGTGCCAGCAGCCCTTTCGCGGAGCAGTTCTTC.